This entry lists 2 T cell receptor beta chains sequenced from one sample in a study of beta chain features in type 1 diabetes. TCRB transcripts that were expressed got sequenced, as all of the isolated RNA had been reverse transcribed. The repertoire was sequenced with immunoSEQ multiplex PCR; TCRdb's copy has only in-frame clones and lacks some. The table shows around 240,000 clones, with about 70% occurring only once. Specimen: naive CD4+ T cells from blood. These receptors all stem from a man aged 30-40 years in good health.

There are a few counts of this clone. V gene TRBV30 combines with J gene TRBJ1-1; D is ambiguous. V was pared by 5 bases and J by 2 bases, with 12 bases between. The CDR3 is 13 residues long. Germline lookup yields CDR1 GTSNPN and CDR2 SVGIG (reference sequence). The CDR3 DNA reads TGTGCCTGGGCCATAGACGGCAACACTGAAGCTTTCTTT. Amino acid sequence: CAWAIDGNTEAFF.

This chain links TRBV9 with TRBJ2-2; unclear D gene. The CDR3 totals 13 residues. The V and J ends lost 0 bases and 6 bases respectively, with 6 bases between them. Germline values: CDR1 SGDLS, CDR2 YYNGEE. The CDR3: CASSVATAGELFF. As DNA, the CDR3 is TGTGCCAGCAGCGTAGCTACAGCCGGGGAGCTGTTTTTT.